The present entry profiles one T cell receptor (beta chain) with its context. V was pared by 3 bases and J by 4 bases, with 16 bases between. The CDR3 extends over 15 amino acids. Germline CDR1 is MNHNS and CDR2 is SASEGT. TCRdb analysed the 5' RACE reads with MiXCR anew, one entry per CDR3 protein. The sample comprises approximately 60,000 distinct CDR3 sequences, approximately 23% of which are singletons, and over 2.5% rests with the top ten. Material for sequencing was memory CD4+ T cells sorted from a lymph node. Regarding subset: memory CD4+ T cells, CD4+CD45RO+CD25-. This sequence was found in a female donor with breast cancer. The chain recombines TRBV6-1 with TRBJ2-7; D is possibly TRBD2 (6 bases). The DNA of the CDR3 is TGTGCCAGCAGTGATTTCAGGACGGGAGAATACGAGCAGTACTTC. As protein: CASSDFRTGEYEQYF.